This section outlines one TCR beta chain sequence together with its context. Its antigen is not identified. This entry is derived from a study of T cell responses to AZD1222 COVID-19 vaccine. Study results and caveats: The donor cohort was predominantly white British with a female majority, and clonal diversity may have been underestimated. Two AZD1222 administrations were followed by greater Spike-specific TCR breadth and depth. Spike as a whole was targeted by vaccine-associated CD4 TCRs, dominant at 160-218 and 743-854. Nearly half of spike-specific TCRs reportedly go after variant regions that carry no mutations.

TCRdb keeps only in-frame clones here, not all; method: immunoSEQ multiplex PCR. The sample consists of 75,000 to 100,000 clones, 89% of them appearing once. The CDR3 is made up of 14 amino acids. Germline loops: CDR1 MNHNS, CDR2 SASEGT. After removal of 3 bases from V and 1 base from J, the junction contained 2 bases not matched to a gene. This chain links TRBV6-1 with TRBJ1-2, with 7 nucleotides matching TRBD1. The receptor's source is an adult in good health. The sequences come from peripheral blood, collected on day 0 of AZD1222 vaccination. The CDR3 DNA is TGTGCCAGCAGTGACACAGGGGTTAACTATGGCTACACCTTC. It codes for CASSDTGVNYGYTF.